At least ten counts were recorded for the clone carrying this TCR beta chain. The data were taken from a study of T cells in Graves' hyperthyroidism and ophthalmopathy. This CDR3 has 15 residues. Germline CDR1 LGHDT, CDR2 YNNKEL (reference sequence). After removal of 0 bases from V and 3 bases from J, the junction contained 3 bases not matched to a gene. The CDR3 regions of TCR beta were amplified from RNA transcripts. First-round RT-PCR of the TCR CDR3 relied on the HTBI primer set. TCRdb itself ran the multiplex PCR reads through MiXCR, one entry per CDR3 protein. The repertoire holds approximately 210,000 distinct CDR3 sequences, about 15% seen once, with approximately 50% in the top ten.

The TCR sequence derives from a middle-aged man with Graves' hyperthyroidism. This chain uses TRBV3-1 with TRBJ2-3, with TRBD2 identical over 7 bases. Sequences were obtained from blood. The CDR3 region is CASSQEGTTTDTQYF. Written as DNA, the CDR3 is TGTGCCAGCAGCCAAGAGGGGACTACGACAGATACGCAGTATTTT.